The entry that follows covers one T cell receptor (beta chain) sequence. This CDR3 region has 15 residues. Unmatched junction bases numbered 14, after V lost 4 bases and J lost 9 bases. CDR1 and CDR2 (germline): SGHDT, YYEEEE. This sample was taken from a study of control samples from healthy donors and cancer patients. TCRdb's copy holds only in-frame clones and misses some; the assay was immunoSEQ multiplex PCR. This sample yields 200,000 or so clones, of which roughly 94% are seen a single time; more than 1.3% belongs to the top ten. This clonotype was obtained from a man aged 50-60 years in good health. The sequenced sample consisted of blood. This rearrangement joins TRBV5-6 to TRBJ2-5; 8 bases match TRBD2. The DNA for the CDR3 is TGTGCCAGCAGCCCGGGGGGGAATCCCCAAGGGGCCCAGTACTTC. Translation: CASSPGGNPQGAQYF.